This T cell receptor beta chain was recorded in a study of glioma-infiltrating T cells after dendritic cell vaccination. TCRB CDR3 was amplified from 2 ug genomic DNA or less. Clones were read by immunoSEQ multiplex PCR, and TCRdb kept only the in-frame ones, dropping some. The sample has more than 70,000 clones, around 87% seen once. This clone was observed a single time. The time point: after dendritic cell vaccination, including at tumor progression/relapse. Patients had residual fresh-frozen tumor tissue and more than two years of survival data. PBMC were collected before vaccination, two weeks after the third vaccination, and at progression. Unmatched junction bases numbered 4, after V lost 5 bases and J lost 1 base. The CDR3 has 16 amino acids. CDR1 and CDR2 (germline): MNHNY, SVGAGI (reference sequence).

Source: blood, taken after dendritic cell vaccination. The receptor comes from a human donor with glioblastoma. The V gene is TRBV6-6, the J gene TRBJ2-1; TRBD2 matches at 11 bases. CDR3 sequence: CASSPTSGGSYNEQFF. In DNA, the CDR3 is TGTGCCAGCAGTCCTACTAGCGGGGGTTCCTACAATGAGCAGTTCTTC.